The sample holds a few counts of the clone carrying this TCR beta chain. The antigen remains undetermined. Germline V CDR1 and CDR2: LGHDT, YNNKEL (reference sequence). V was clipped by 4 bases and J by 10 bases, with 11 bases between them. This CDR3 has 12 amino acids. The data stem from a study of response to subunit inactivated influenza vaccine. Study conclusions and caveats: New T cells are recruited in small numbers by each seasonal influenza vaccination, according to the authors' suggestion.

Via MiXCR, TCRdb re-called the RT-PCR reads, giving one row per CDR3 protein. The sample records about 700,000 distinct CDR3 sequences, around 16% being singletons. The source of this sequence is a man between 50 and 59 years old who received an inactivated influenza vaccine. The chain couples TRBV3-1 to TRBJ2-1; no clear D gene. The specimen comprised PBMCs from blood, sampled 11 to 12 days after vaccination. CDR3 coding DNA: TGTGCCAGCAGCCCATCGGACCGGGAGCAGTTCTTC. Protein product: CASSPSDREQFF.